These 10 T cell receptor beta chains were all obtained from the same sample, sequenced in a study of technical replicates of blood from several donors. Profiled with immunoSEQ multiplex PCR; TCRdb holds only in-frame clones, not every one. The repertoire holds about 60,000 clones, with around 92% as singletons. The sample consisted of PBMCs. The receptors were sampled from a human donor in good health. Some clones in this sample may be carry-over from other donors' samples.

The CDR3 DNA reads as TGTGCCATCAAGCCGGGACAGGGGGCGTTTGGCTACACCTTC. Its protein product is CAIKPGQGAFGYTF. This rearrangement joins TRBV10-3 to TRBJ1-2; 12 nucleotides agree with TRBD1. V lost 7 bases, J lost 7 bases, and 7 bases stayed unmatched. The CDR3 covers 14 residues. Germline CDR1 and CDR2: ENHRY and SYGVKD.

The chain couples TRBV6-5 to TRBJ2-7, with 7 bases matching TRBD2. This CDR3 is 15 amino acids long. With 1 base clipped from V and 5 bases from J, the junction kept 8 bases outside the gene matches. The germline CDR1 and CDR2 sequences are MNHEY and SVGAGI. CDR3 in DNA: TGTGCCAGCAGTTACTTGTCGGGAGGTTCGGACGAGCAGTACTTC. Protein product: CASSYLSGGSDEQYF.

V is TRBV30 and J is TRBJ1-3, with D uncertain. V gave up 2 bases and J gave up 4 bases, with 6 bases separating them. Looked up from germline, CDR1 is GTSNPN and CDR2 is SVGIG (reference sequence). The CDR3 contains 12 residues. Written as DNA, the CDR3 is TGTGCCTGGAGTATAGAGGGAAACACCATATATTTT. This translates into CAWSIEGNTIYF.

The chain links TRBV6-5 to TRBJ1-1; D may be TRBD1 (5 bases). The CDR3 extends over 13 amino acids. Germline-derived CDR1 and CDR2 are MNHEY and SVGAGI. V gave up 6 bases and J gave up 5 bases, with 13 bases separating them. CDR3 sequence (DNA): TGTGCCAGCAGGTCACAGCGGGGGACTGAAGCTTTCTTT. This codes for CASRSQRGTEAFF.

The rearrangement joins TRBV6-1 to TRBJ2-1; the D gene is possibly TRBD2 (7 bases). CDR3 length equals 14 residues. The germline V gene has CDR1 MNHNS and CDR2 SASEGT. V was clipped by 1 base and J by 8 bases, with 12 bases between them. CDR3 nucleotide sequence: TGTGCCAGCAGTGAAGTCGGGGGGCTCGATGAGCAGTTCTTC. Protein: CASSEVGGLDEQFF.

The chain uses TRBV2 and TRBJ1-4, with 9 bases lining up with TRBD1. CDR1 is SNHLY and CDR2 is FYNNEI in the germline V gene. Losses at the gene ends were 6 bases for V and 3 bases for J; bases not matched to a gene: 14. The CDR3 is 18 amino acids. The CDR3 DNA sequence: TGTGCCAGCAGCGTCCGGGACAGGGTCAGGTCGTCTAATGAAAAACTGTTTTTT. This gives the protein CASSVRDRVRSSNEKLFF.

This sequence joins TRBV6-6 and TRBJ1-1, with 8 positions matching TRBD1. CDR3 length: 15 amino acids. Germline V lookup: CDR1 MNHNY, CDR2 SVGAGI (reference sequence). Germline trimming cut 7 bases from V and 1 base from J; bases unmatched to any gene: 8. The CDR3 region is CASTPRQGTNTEAFF. CDR3 sequence (DNA): TGTGCCAGCACCCCGAGACAGGGGACGAACACTGAAGCTTTCTTT.

This sequence joins TRBV5-1 and TRBJ2-3, with 9 bases fitting TRBD2. V lost 5 bases to trimming and J lost 3 bases; unmatched junction nucleotides: 13. Germline V CDR1 and CDR2: SGHRS, YFSETQ. This CDR3 region has 17 residues. The CDR3 DNA reads as TGCGCCAGCAGTCATAAAAAAAGCGGGGGGATAACAGATACGCAGTATTTT. Translation gives CASSHKKSGGITDTQYF.

This sequence joins TRBV2 and TRBJ1-2; 12 bases are a match to TRBD1. The CDR3 covers 14 residues. The germline gives CDR1 SNHLY, CDR2 FYNNEI. Trimming removed 6 bases from V and 4 bases from J; junction bases left unmatched: 3. CDR3: CASRGTGGSYGYTF. CDR3 in DNA: TGTGCCAGCAGGGGGACAGGGGGCAGCTATGGCTACACCTTC.

J is TRBJ2-3 and V is TRBV7-9; D ambiguous. This CDR3 region has 17 residues. The germline V gene encodes CDR1 SEHNR and CDR2 FQNEAQ (reference sequence). The V end lost 5 bases, the J end lost 2 bases, and 20 bases lay between the germline ends. CDR3 DNA sequence: TGTGCCAGCAGCCCCCTCGACTCTCTTCGGCCCACAGATACGCAGTATTTT. As protein: CASSPLDSLRPTDTQYF.